A selection of T cell receptor beta chains follows, all from one sample in a study of long-term antiretroviral therapy in people with HIV. Clones were sequenced by immunoSEQ multiplex PCR, and TCRdb holds only the in-frame ones, with some missing. The table records around 21,000 clones, approximately 80% of them present only once. The specimen comprised unsorted PBMCs, sampled 0.1 years before starting antiretroviral therapy. All receptors derive from a man between 40 and 49 years old with HIV. Each CDR3 is given with its conserved first and last residue. The D gene is left open where the match is weak. The size field is filled for only some rows; it gives once, few, many or a size class.

cdr3_nt cdr3_aa j_call cdr3_length clone_size v_call d_call
TGTGCCATCAGTGAGCGGGGTTCTAATGAAAAACTGTTTTTT CAISERGSNEKLFF TRBJ1-4 14 few TRBV10-3 NA
TGTGCCATCAGTGGGGCGGGAGGTAACAATGAGCAGTTCTTC CAISGAGGNNEQFF TRBJ2-1 14 NA TRBV10-3 TRBD2
TGCGCCAGCAGCCAAGGGGGGGGTAGCACAGATACGCAGTATTTT CASSQGGGSTDTQYF TRBJ2-3 15 NA TRBV4-3 TRBD2
TGCGCCAGCAGCCCCCAACTAGCGGGGGGGCCCAATGAGCAGTTCTTC CASSPQLAGGPNEQFF TRBJ2-1 16 NA TRBV5-1 TRBD2
TGTGCCAGCAGTTTACATGGGGGGCTCGGCAATCAGCCCCAGCATTTT CASSLHGGLGNQPQHF TRBJ1-5 16 NA TRBV28 NA
TGTGCCAGCAGCCCCCATTTCCGGGGATTAAGCAATCAGCCCCAGCATTTT CASSPHFRGLSNQPQHF TRBJ1-5 17 NA TRBV27 NA
TGCGCCAGCAGCCTAAACCATGGGACAGCTTCTAACTATGGCTACACCTTC CASSLNHGTASNYGYTF TRBJ1-2 17 few TRBV4-1 TRBD1
TGTGCCAGCAGTTACTCGGGCAGGCGGAATGAAAAACTGTTTTTT CASSYSGRRNEKLFF TRBJ1-4 15 NA TRBV6-6 NA
TGCGCCAGCAGCCAAGATACAGGGAGAGTTGGCAATCAGCCCCAGCATTTT CASSQDTGRVGNQPQHF TRBJ1-5 17 NA TRBV4-1 NA
TGTGCCAGCAGTGACGCCGCTAGCGGATACTACAATGAGCAGTTCTTC CASSDAASGYYNEQFF TRBJ2-1 16 NA TRBV2 TRBD2
TGTGCCAGCAGCTTAGCAGGGAGCAATCAGCCCCAGCATTTT CASSLAGSNQPQHF TRBJ1-5 14 medium-sized TRBV11-2 NA
TGTGCCAGCAGCGCCTCAGGGGCATGGTCCTACAATGAGCAGTTCTTC CASSASGAWSYNEQFF TRBJ2-1 16 once TRBV9 NA
TGTGCCAGCAGACTCAGCGGGGGGGCCCTGGATACGCAGTATTTT CASRLSGGALDTQYF TRBJ2-3 15 NA TRBV6-4 TRBD2
TGCGCCAGCCAGCCTACGGTGAGGGGCGATGAGCAGTTCTTC CASQPTVRGDEQFF TRBJ2-1 14 NA TRBV4-1 NA